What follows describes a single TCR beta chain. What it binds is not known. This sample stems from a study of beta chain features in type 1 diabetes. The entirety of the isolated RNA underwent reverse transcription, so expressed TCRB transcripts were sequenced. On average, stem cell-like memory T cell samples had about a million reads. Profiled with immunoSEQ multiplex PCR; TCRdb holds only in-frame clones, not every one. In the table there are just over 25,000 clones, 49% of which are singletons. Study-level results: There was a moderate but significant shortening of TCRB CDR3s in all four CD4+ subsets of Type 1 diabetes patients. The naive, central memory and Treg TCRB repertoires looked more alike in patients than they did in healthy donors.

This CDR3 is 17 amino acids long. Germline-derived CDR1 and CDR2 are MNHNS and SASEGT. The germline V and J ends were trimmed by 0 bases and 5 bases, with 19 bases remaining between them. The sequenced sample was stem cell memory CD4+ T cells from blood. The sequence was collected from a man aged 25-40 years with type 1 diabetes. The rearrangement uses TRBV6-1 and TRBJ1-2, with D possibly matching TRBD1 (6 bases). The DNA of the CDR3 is TGTGCCAGCAGTGAAGCGTTTGGCTGGCAGGGGTTATATGGCTACACCTTC. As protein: CASSEAFGWQGLYGYTF.